A selection of T cell receptor beta chains follows, all from one sample in a study of blood T cells in healthy people across ages. Via MiXCR, TCRdb re-called the 5' RACE reads, giving one row per CDR3 protein. Among about 1,500,000 distinct CDR3 sequences listed, about 40% were seen once. Sequenced input: blood. These receptors were taken from a woman aged 18-29 years in good health. CDR3s include the opening cysteine and the closing phenylalanine or tryptophan. The D gene is left open where the match is weak. Expanded clones get a size class; other rows say once, few or many, or leave the size out.

size	D	V	J	DNA	CDR3
NA	NA	TRBV20-1	TRBJ2-2	TGCAGTGCTCTACAGGGAGGGAGCCCCGGGGAGCTGTTTTTT	CSALQGGSPGELFF
NA	TRBD2	TRBV11-2	TRBJ2-3	TGTGCCAGCAGCTGGACTAGCGGAAGCCCCACAGATACGCAGTATTTT	CASSWTSGSPTDTQYF
NA	TRBD1	TRBV12-3/TRBV12-4	TRBJ2-4	TGTGCCAGCAGTTTGAAGGGACAGGTAGGGGGTGAGCAGTACTTC	CASSLKGQVGGEQYF
NA	TRBD2	TRBV7-9	TRBJ2-7	TGTGCCAGCAGCACCACCACAGCGGGGACTAGACTCTACGAGCAGTACTTC	CASSTTTAGTRLYEQYF
NA	NA	TRBV6-5	TRBJ1-5	TGTGCCAGCAGTTACTCGAGCATTGATTATCAGCCCCAGCATTTT	CASSYSSIDYQPQHF
few	TRBD2	TRBV24-1	TRBJ2-3	TGTGCCACCAGTGATTCCCGACTAGCGGGGCTGGATACGCAGTATTTT	CATSDSRLAGLDTQYF
NA	TRBD1	TRBV27	TRBJ1-2	TGTGCCAGCAGAGGACAGGGTGTTAGCTATGGCTACACCTTC	CASRGQGVSYGYTF
NA	NA	TRBV6-1	TRBJ1-2	TGTGCCAGCAGCCAAACTGTTGATGGCTACACCTTC	CASSQTVDGYTF
NA	TRBD2	TRBV9	TRBJ2-7	TGTGCCAGCAGCGTTCAGACCGGGACTAGCGGGGGCCCCTCTACGGAGCAGTACTTC	CASSVQTGTSGGPSTEQYF
NA	TRBD2	TRBV14	TRBJ2-7	TGTGCCGGCAGCCAACTTACGACTAGCGGGGGGCACAATGAGCAGTACTTC	CAGSQLTTSGGHNEQYF
few	NA	TRBV7-6	TRBJ1-5	TGTGCCAGCAGCCCAGACCCTTCAGGGAATCAGCCCCAGCATTTT	CASSPDPSGNQPQHF
few	NA	TRBV18	TRBJ2-1	TGTGCCAGCTCACACGGAGACTTACCCTTGGGGAATGAGCAGTTCTTC	CASSHGDLPLGNEQFF
NA	NA	TRBV6-1	TRBJ2-1	TGTGCCAGCAGTGAAGGCGGGCCTGGCCACTTCAATGAGCAGTTCTTC	CASSEGGPGHFNEQFF
NA	NA	TRBV5-5	TRBJ2-1	TGTGCCAGCAGCTTGGGGCCTTCCGGTGAGCAGTTCTTC	CASSLGPSGEQFF
NA	TRBD1	TRBV6-6	TRBJ1-2	TGTGCCAGCAGTCCGGACAGGGTTGGCTACACCTTC	CASSPDRVGYTF
NA	NA	TRBV2	TRBJ2-7	TGTGCCAGCAGTGAATGGGGTGGGGGGCCTCTCGAGCAGTACTTC	CASSEWGGGPLEQYF
NA	TRBD2	TRBV6-1	TRBJ2-3	TGTGCCAGCAGTGAATTTCTAGCGGGAGGGCCTTATCGAACAGATACGCAGTATTTT	CASSEFLAGGPYRTDTQYF
NA	NA	TRBV6-1	TRBJ1-5	TGTGCCAGCAGAGGGTTCAATAGCAATCAGCCCCAGCATTTT	CASRGFNSNQPQHF
NA	TRBD1	TRBV3-1	TRBJ1-2	TGTGCCAGCAGCCGGGGACAGGGCTCGCTAACCTATGGCTACACCTTC	CASSRGQGSLTYGYTF
few	NA	TRBV5-1	TRBJ1-6	TGCGCCAGCAGCTTGGCCGGGACTCTACCTAGTTCACCCCTCCACTTT	CASSLAGTLPSSPLHF
NA	NA	TRBV20-1	TRBJ1-5	TGCAGTGCTAGGGTGGCAGGGGTTGGGGCCCAGCATTTT	CSARVAGVGAQHF
many	NA	TRBV20-1	TRBJ2-3	TGCAGTGCTCCCGCCGGCGTGGTGTATTTT	CSAPAGVVYF
NA	TRBD2	TRBV7-3	TRBJ2-1	TGTGCCAGCAGCTTCCGAATCACTAGCGGGAGTTACAATGAGCAGTTCTTC	CASSFRITSGSYNEQFF
few	NA	TRBV18	TRBJ2-3	TGTGCCACCTCTGGGGGCACAGATACGCAGTATTTT	CATSGGTDTQYF
NA	NA	TRBV20-1	TRBJ2-5	TGCAGTGCTAGAGATCGAGATCGGGAGACCCAGTACTTC	CSARDRDRETQYF
once	NA	TRBV7-9	TRBJ1-2	TGTGCCAGCATCCCAAGGCAGGATCATGGCTACACCTTC	CASIPRQDHGYTF